These 25 T cell receptor beta chains were sequenced from one sample in a study of blood T cell repertoires in COVID-19. The method was immunoSEQ multiplex PCR; TCRdb's version includes in-frame clones alone and lacks a portion of them. The data contain 250,000 to 300,000 clones, about 89% of them seen just once; the ten biggest clones take up 1.7%. Sequencing was done on a sample of PBMCs or T cells enriched from blood (not recorded which). All receptors derive from a woman aged 40 to 49 who had recovered from COVID-19.

The genes are TRBV25-1 and TRBJ2-2; D unresolved. Germline V gene sequence: CDR1 MGHDK, CDR2 SYGVNS. Trimming removed 3 bases at V and 6 bases at J, with 14 bases between. The CDR3 covers 15 residues. The CDR3 sequence: CASSDEVVRAGELFF. The CDR3 DNA reads TGTGCCAGCAGTGACGAAGTGGTTCGGGCCGGGGAGCTGTTTTTT.

This chain uses TRBV5-1 with TRBJ2-2; weak D call: TRBD2 (5 bases). CDR1 and CDR2 (germline): SGHRS, YFSETQ. The CDR3 sequence is 15 residues long. Trimming stripped 1 base from V and 2 bases from J, with 9 bases between. The CDR3 sequence: CASSLNGINTGELFF. The CDR3, as DNA: TGCGCCAGCAGCTTGAACGGGATAAACACCGGGGAGCTGTTTTTT.

The V gene is TRBV12-5, the J gene TRBJ2-5; 11 bases map to TRBD2. The V and J ends lost 1 base and 0 bases, in that order; junction bases with no gene match: 1. The CDR3 runs to 16 residues. Germline loops: CDR1 LGHNT, CDR2 FRNRAP. In DNA form, the CDR3 reads TGTGCTAGTGGTTTGGGGGGACTAGCGGACCAAGAGACCCAGTACTTC. Protein product: CASGLGGLADQETQYF.

The gene calls are TRBV4-1 and TRBJ2-7; 10 nucleotides agree with TRBD1. The V segment lost 4 bases and the J segment 5 bases; nucleotides outside the gene matches: 8. In germline, CDR1 is MGHRA, CDR2 YSYEKL. This CDR3 spans 15 amino acids. This CDR3 reads CASSRVGTGVHEQYF. DNA for the CDR3: TGCGCCAGCAGCCGAGTAGGGACAGGGGTCCACGAGCAGTACTTC.

The chain is built from TRBV10-3 and TRBJ2-7; unclear D gene. CDR1 is ENHRY, CDR2 SYGVKD, per germline. Trimming pared 0 bases from V and 10 bases from J, leaving 7 bases between. The CDR3 totals 11 residues. DNA for the CDR3: TGTGCCATCAGTGAGTCGGCGACTCAGTACTTC. It yields the protein CAISESATQYF.

The chain uses TRBV15 and TRBJ1-4; no clear D gene. CDR1 is LNHNV and CDR2 is YYDKDF in the germline V gene (reference sequence). The length of the CDR3 is 13 residues. The germline V and J ends were trimmed by 5 bases and 11 bases, with 15 bases remaining between them. The CDR3 region is CATSGLTGGKLFF. CDR3 nucleotides: TGTGCCACCAGCGGATTGACGGGAGGCAAACTGTTTTTT.

This chain joins TRBV4-1 and TRBJ2-6; 7 bases are shared with TRBD1. Germline CDR1 is MGHRA and CDR2 is YSYEKL. The CDR3 totals 17 residues. The V segment lost 4 bases and the J segment 0 bases; nucleotides outside the gene matches: 6. In DNA form, the CDR3 reads TGCGCCAGCAGCCCAGGGGACAGAGTCTCTGGGGCCAACGTCCTGACTTTC. Translating gives CASSPGDRVSGANVLTF.

The V gene is TRBV7-9, the J gene TRBJ1-3, with TRBD1 as a possible D gene (6 bases). CDR3 length: 16 amino acids. The V gene's germline CDR1 is SEHNR and CDR2 FQNEAQ (reference sequence). Trimming shortened V by 7 bases and J by 0 bases, and 16 bases separated the two germline ends. The CDR3 bases are TGTGCCAGCACTTCACAGGGTCCCATCTCTGGAAACACCATATATTTT. Translating gives CASTSQGPISGNTIYF.

V and J are TRBV18 and TRBJ1-2; maybe TRBD1 (5 bases). Germline lookup yields CDR1 KGHSH and CDR2 LQKENI. Trimming left V 3 bases short and J 7 bases short, with 18 bases between. This CDR3 is 15 amino acids long. Here the CDR3 DNA reads TGTGCCAGCTCACCGGAAGGGGAAGGATTAGGTGGCTACACCTTC. This translates into CASSPEGEGLGGYTF. Full variable domain (remainder filled in from reference TRBV18 and TRBJ1-2): NAGVMQNPRHLVRRRGQEARLRCSPMKGHSHVYWYRQLPEEGLKFMVYLQKENIIDESGMPKERFSAEFPKEGPSILRIQQVVRGDSAAYFCASSPEGEGLGGYTFGSGTRLTVV.

This clone was recorded once. This rearrangement joins TRBV6-2 or TRBV6-3 to TRBJ1-3; 7 bases are shared with TRBD1. The CDR3 loop spans 15 amino acids. With V trimmed by 4 bases and J by 2 bases, 5 bases remained unmatched. In germline, CDR1 is MNHEY, CDR2 SVGEGT. CDR3 sequence: CASSFRGTAGNTIYF. CDR3 in DNA: TGTGCCAGCAGTTTCCGCGGGACAGCTGGAAACACCATATATTTT.

The chain carries TRBV5-1 and TRBJ2-4; D may be TRBD2 (6 bases). Germline lookup yields CDR1 SGHRS and CDR2 YFSETQ. The CDR3 is 14 residues long. Trimming cost V 5 bases and J 4 bases, with 13 bases left between them. The CDR3 DNA is TGCGCCAGCAGGATTGGAGGGGAAAAAAACATTCAGTACTTC. It encodes CASRIGGEKNIQYF.

This chain links TRBV6-5 with TRBJ1-2, with D tentatively TRBD1 (6 bases). V was clipped by 4 bases and J by 0 bases, with 9 bases between them. CDR3 length: 14 amino acids. Germline CDR1 is MNHEY and CDR2 is SVGAGI. CDR3 amino acids: CASSSNRANYGYTF. The CDR3 DNA follows: TGTGCCAGCAGTTCGAACAGGGCTAACTATGGCTACACCTTC.

J is TRBJ1-1 and V is TRBV2; no clear D. Germline values: CDR1 SNHLY, CDR2 FYNNEI. The CDR3 sequence is 17 residues long. V was shortened by 2 bases and J by 1 base, with 17 bases between the two germline ends. CDR3 DNA: TGTGCCAGCAGTGAAAGTCTTATTGTGGGAGGGAACACTGAAGCTTTCTTT. It codes for CASSESLIVGGNTEAFF.

The V gene is TRBV6-5, the J gene TRBJ1-1; D is perhaps TRBD1 (6 bases). Looked up from germline, CDR1 is MNHEY and CDR2 is SVGAGI. CDR3 length equals 14 residues. Trimming pared 2 bases from V and 4 bases from J, leaving 11 bases between. CDR3 in DNA: TGTGCCAGCAGTTACGTCAGGGGTGGCACTGAAGCTTTCTTT. It specifies CASSYVRGGTEAFF.

The rearrangement joins TRBV7-8 to TRBJ2-5; D uncertain. Trimming shortened V by 2 bases and J by 5 bases, and 3 bases separated the two germline ends. CDR1 SGHVS and CDR2 FQNEAQ come from the germline V gene. The CDR3 runs to 11 residues. Written as DNA, the CDR3 is TGTGCCAGCAGCTTACTCGAGACCCAGTACTTC. Translating it yields CASSLLETQYF.

The chain recombines TRBV5-5 with TRBJ1-1, with 8 bases identical to TRBD1. The germline gives CDR1 SGHKS, CDR2 YYEKEE (reference sequence). The CDR3 is 16 amino acids. J was trimmed by 6 bases and V by 3 bases; bases with no gene match: 13. The CDR3 sequence: CASSSLPGTGRAEAFF. CDR3 coding DNA: TGTGCCAGCAGCTCACTCCCCGGGACAGGTCGGGCTGAAGCTTTCTTT.

This chain links TRBV7-2 with TRBJ2-1; 8 bases are a match to TRBD1. V lost 3 bases to trimming and J lost 5 bases; unmatched junction nucleotides: 6. CDR1 is SGHTA and CDR2 is FQGNSA in the germline V gene. CDR3 size: 15 residues. CDR3 sequence: CASSLQGASNNEQFF. For the CDR3, the DNA is TGTGCCAGCAGCTTGCAGGGGGCAAGTAACAATGAGCAGTTCTTC. Filled out from reference TRBV7-2 and TRBJ2-1, the complete variable domain reads GAGVSQSPSNKVTEKGKDVELRCDPISGHTALYWYRQSLGQGLEFLIYFQGNSAPDKSGLPSDRFSAERTGGSVSTLTIQRTQQEDSAVYLCASSLQGASNNEQFFGPGTRLTVL.

J is TRBJ2-3 and V is TRBV5-1; 8 nucleotides agree with TRBD1. The ends lost 5 bases at V and 2 bases at J; junction bases unmatched: 7. Germline V gene lookup returns CDR1 SGHRS and CDR2 YFSETQ. There are 15 residues in the CDR3. The CDR3 loop reads CASSWTGSHTDTQYF. The CDR3 nucleotides are TGCGCCAGCAGTTGGACAGGGTCCCACACAGATACGCAGTATTTT.

This clone was detected only once. The J gene is TRBJ2-7, the V gene TRBV9; 11 positions match TRBD2. Germline values: CDR1 SGDLS, CDR2 YYNGEE. This CDR3 has 16 residues. V shed 0 bases, J shed 3 bases, and the junction held 5 bases outside the gene matches. The CDR3 loop reads CASSVGGTSGDYEQYF. The CDR3 region has the DNA TGTGCCAGCAGCGTAGGGGGGACTAGCGGAGACTACGAGCAGTACTTC.

The chain combines TRBV7-2 with TRBJ1-2; D is unclear. Germline-derived CDR1 and CDR2 are SGHTA and FQGNSA. V was pared by 5 bases and J by 8 bases, with 15 bases between. This CDR3 comprises 13 residues. The CDR3 loop is CASSPGAGSGYTF. The CDR3 region has the DNA TGTGCCAGCAGCCCAGGTGCTGGCTCCGGCTACACCTTC.

The chain combines TRBV7-3 with TRBJ2-5, with 7 bases matching TRBD2. This CDR3 has 16 amino acids. The V and J ends lost 4 bases and 3 bases, in that order; junction bases with no gene match: 11. Germline V gives CDR1 SGHTA, CDR2 FQGTGA. The CDR3 loop is CASSSLGGGLKETQYF. In nucleotides, the CDR3 is TGTGCCAGCAGCTCCCTTGGGGGAGGGCTTAAAGAGACCCAGTACTTC.

The chain carries TRBV6-1 and TRBJ1-3, with 8 nucleotides matching TRBD1. The CDR3 is 17 residues long. The J segment lost 3 bases and the V segment lost 4 bases, leaving 11 bases of the junction unmatched. The germline V gene encodes CDR1 MNHNS and CDR2 SASEGT. The CDR3, as DNA: TGTGCCAGCAGTGCCCCAGGGGGCTTGGCGAGTGGAAACACCATATATTTT. This codes for CASSAPGGLASGNTIYF.

The genes are TRBV19 and TRBJ2-7; TRBD2 matches 9 bases. This CDR3 contains 17 residues. The J segment lost 3 bases and the V segment lost 3 bases, leaving 12 bases of the junction unmatched. From germline, CDR1 is LNHDA and CDR2 SQIVND (reference sequence). The CDR3 sequence is CASSMGGASGNLYEQYF. CDR3 nucleotide sequence: TGTGCCAGTAGTATGGGCGGCGCTAGCGGGAATCTCTACGAGCAGTACTTC. The whole variable domain, remainder taken from reference TRBV19 and TRBJ2-7, is DGGITQSPKYLFRKEGQNVTLSCEQNLNHDAMYWYRQDPGQGLRLIYYSQIVNDFQKGDIAEGYSVSREKKESFPLTVTSAQKNPTAFYLCASSMGGASGNLYEQYFGPGTRLTVT.

The chain links TRBV23-1 to TRBJ2-7; perhaps TRBD2 as D (5 bases). TRBV23-1 falls under the ORF class, with uncertain function. Trimming shortened V by 3 bases and J by 2 bases, and 11 bases separated the two germline ends. This CDR3 spans 14 amino acids. This CDR3 is CASSHFSVPYEQYF. The CDR3 nucleotides are TGCGCCAGCAGTCATTTTAGCGTGCCCTACGAGCAGTACTTC.

This rearrangement joins TRBV5-4 to TRBJ2-2; 10 bases align to TRBD1. Trimming at V came to 4 bases and at J to 1 base, leaving 4 bases not matched to a gene. The CDR3 has 16 amino acids. Germline lookup yields CDR1 SGHNT and CDR2 YYREEE (reference sequence). The CDR3 spells CASSTRTGGNTGELFF. The CDR3 nucleotides are TGTGCCAGCAGCACCCGGACAGGGGGGAACACCGGGGAGCTGTTTTTT.